One and the same sample provided the 6 T cell receptor beta chains below, sequenced in a study of T cell responses to AZD1222 COVID-19 vaccine. Clones were read by immunoSEQ multiplex PCR, and TCRdb kept only the in-frame ones, dropping some. This table holds some 180,000 clones, 88% found once. Here the sequenced sample was peripheral blood, taken on day 0 of AZD1222 vaccination. These receptors all come from an adult in good health.

In the case of this clone: An end of the junction does not agree with germline; a read error may underlie this. This chain links TRBV10-3 with TRBJ1-6; 11 positions agree with TRBD1. This CDR3 region has 16 residues. CDR1 and CDR2 (germline): ENHRY, SYGVKD. This chain's CDR3 is CAIGDFPGQGGSPLHF. In nucleotides, the CDR3 is TGTGCCATCGGTGATTTTCCGGGACAGGGGGGCTCACCCCTCCACTTT.

The chain links TRBV24-1 to TRBJ1-5, with D possibly TRBD1 on 5 matching bases. V lost 3 bases to trimming and J lost 6 bases, with 17 bases between them. The CDR3 runs 16 residues. Germline V gene data show CDR1 as KGHDR and CDR2 as SFDVKD. Here the CDR3 reads CATSDPLTRGTQPQHF. The DNA of the CDR3 is TGTGCCACCAGTGATCCCCTAACTCGGGGCACTCAGCCCCAGCATTTT.

This clone was counted between two and nine times. This chain links TRBV6-5 with TRBJ2-1, with 8 bases lining up with TRBD2. Germline V gives CDR1 MNHEY, CDR2 SVGAGI. There are 13 residues in the CDR3. Trimming took 7 bases from V and 3 from J; bases not matched to a gene: 2. CDR3: CASKAGDYNEQFF. The CDR3 bases are TGTGCCAGCAAAGCGGGGGACTACAATGAGCAGTTCTTC.

This rearrangement joins TRBV5-1 to TRBJ2-7; 8 bases fit TRBD2. The CDR3 loop spans 15 amino acids. Germline-derived CDR1 and CDR2 are SGHRS and YFSETQ. Unmatched junction bases numbered 11, after V lost 7 bases and J lost 2 bases. CDR3 in amino acids: CASSRSGGSTYEQYF. The CDR3 region has the DNA TGCGCCAGCTCGAGGAGCGGGGGCTCCACCTACGAGCAGTACTTC.

The chain combines TRBV30 with TRBJ1-1; D is possibly TRBD1 (5 bases). CDR1 is GTSNPN and CDR2 is SVGIG in the germline V gene (reference sequence). CDR3 length: 14 residues. Trimming left V 5 bases short and J 4 bases short, with 17 bases between. CDR3 residues: CAWGDSSGVTEAFF. The CDR3 DNA is TGTGCCTGGGGTGACAGCTCGGGGGTCACTGAAGCTTTCTTT.

In its sample, this clone was seen a few times. This chain uses TRBV20-1 with TRBJ2-7; no reliable D call. There are 14 residues in the CDR3. CDR1 and CDR2 from the germline V gene are DFQATT and SNEGSKA (reference sequence). V was pared by 3 bases and J by 3 bases, with 15 bases between. The CDR3 DNA follows: TGCAGTGCTAGTTCCGGACCGGTGGGCTACGAGCAGTACTTC. It encodes CSASSGPVGYEQYF.